Following are 5 T cell receptor beta chains from one sample sequenced in a study of T-cell reconstitution after alpha-beta-depleted transplantation in children. Using unique molecular identifiers, the investigators prepared the TCRbeta library. TCRdb analysed the PCR reads with MiXCR anew, one entry per CDR3 protein. In the table there are around 800,000 distinct CDR3 sequences, roughly 15% of which are singletons. This specimen consisted of PBMCs, mostly from graft donor cells, obtained 360 days after TCRalphabeta/CD19-depleted stem cell transplant. These receptors came from a male patient aged 5 to 17 who had a stem cell transplant for acute lymphoblastic leukemia, so the T cells may come from the graft donor.

The sample holds one count of this clonotype. The chain combines TRBV18 with TRBJ2-7, with 8 bases that match TRBD2. From germline, CDR1 is KGHSH and CDR2 LQKENI. CDR3 size: 14 residues. V shed 2 bases and J 7 bases; nucleotides not matched to a gene: 7. This chain's CDR3 is CASSPTGGVREQYF. The CDR3 DNA is TGTGCCAGCTCACCAACGGGGGGGGTCCGGGAGCAGTACTTC.

This clonotype has only a few counts. The V and J genes are TRBV4-1 and TRBJ1-3; D perhaps matches TRBD1 (5 bases). This CDR3 spans 13 amino acids. Per germline, CDR1 MGHRA and CDR2 YSYEKL. Between the trimmed V and J ends, which lost 4 bases and 6 bases, there was a span of 10 bases. CDR3 sequence: CASSLLGVNTIYF. As DNA, the CDR3 is TGCGCCAGCAGCCTATTAGGGGTAAACACCATATATTTT.

The table lists this clonotype with a few counts. The rearrangement uses TRBV5-1 and TRBJ2-3, with D perhaps matching TRBD2 (6 bases). With 3 bases removed from V and 0 bases from J, the gap between germline ends came to 17 bases. This CDR3 is built from 17 residues. CDR1 and CDR2 from the germline V gene are SGHRS and YFSETQ. CDR3 in amino acids: CASSSAPRGGSTDTQYF. Here the CDR3 DNA reads TGCGCCAGCAGCTCCGCCCCGCGGGGTGGAAGCACAGATACGCAGTATTTT.

A few counts support this clonotype. The V gene is TRBV12-3 or TRBV12-4, the J gene TRBJ2-1, with 9 bases lining up with TRBD1. J lost 4 bases, V lost 6 bases, and 4 bases had no gene match. The CDR3 is 14 residues long. CDR3 bases: TGTGCCAGCAGCCGGACAGGGGAGTACAATGAGCAGTTCTTC. Residues: CASSRTGEYNEQFF.

In this sample, this clonotype turned up a few times. This sequence joins TRBV11-2 and TRBJ2-1; perhaps TRBD1 as D (5 bases). Germline V gene lookup returns CDR1 SGHAT and CDR2 FQNNGV. This CDR3 comprises 16 residues. The V end was cut by 1 base, the J end by 6 bases, with 16 bases between. This CDR3 is CASSLVTWSQGNEQFF. CDR3 DNA: TGTGCCAGCAGCTTAGTGACGTGGAGTCAGGGCAATGAGCAGTTCTTC.